Listed below are T cell receptor beta chains from one sample, sequenced in a study of cytomegalovirus exposure and HLA in healthy donors. Profiled with immunoSEQ multiplex PCR; TCRdb holds only in-frame clones, not every one. Among 130,000 or so clones listed, 75% to 85% were seen once. The material sequenced was PBMCs. These receptors were taken from a woman between 45 and 60 years old in good health and CMV-seropositive. The conserved cysteine and the conserved F or W are not part of the CDR3 here. Part of the rows lack a size; the others show once, few, many or a class for expanded clones.

-	TRBV29-1	TRBJ2-7	SVRGQGASYEQY
-	TRBV6-6	TRBJ1-6	ASSYQGQENSPLH
-	TRBV11-3	TRBJ2-1	ASSGGGGRGNNEQF
-	TRBV28	TRBJ2-6	ASSSPRQGGANVLT
-	TRBV9	TRBJ2-7	ASSVDGARIYEQY
-	TRBV9	TRBJ1-6	ASSVAGGSSPLH
-	TRBV7-2	TRBJ2-7	ASTRTSGSYEQY
-	TRBV4-2	TRBJ2-2	ASSQTTGLAGGSGGELF
-	TRBV7-6	TRBJ2-7	ASSLVRGSYEQY
-	TRBV10-3	TRBJ2-7	AIMKSSSGTGLFHEQY
once	TRBV7-9	TRBJ2-5	ASSLGLAGYQETQY
once	TRBV29-1	TRBJ2-7	SVEAGVNYEQY
-	TRBV5-1	TRBJ1-1	ASSSEGHTEAF
-	TRBV4-3	TRBJ1-1	ASSQDGDRGTEAF
few	TRBV4-3	TRBJ2-2	ASSRNIEGTGELF
few	TRBV5-1	TRBJ1-4	ASSLGGATNEKLF
-	TRBV6-5	TRBJ1-3	ASSEQNSGNTIY
-	TRBV5-5	TRBJ2-7	ASNGQDDYEQY
once	TRBV5-4	TRBJ2-5	ASGKGGADVQETQY
-	TRBV7-3	TRBJ2-3	ASSSFVGGTDTQY
-	TRBV7-9	TRBJ2-2	ASSVLASGELF
-	TRBV7-2	TRBJ2-1	ASSRTRQGGEQF
few	TRBV29-1	TRBJ1-6	SVTWQGDPSYNSPLH
once	TRBV6-6	TRBJ2-3	ASSLGGLTDTQY
-	TRBV2	TRBJ1-4	ASSPSSGGKQKLF
once	TRBV6-5	TRBJ1-2	ASSFSRQSHGYT
few	TRBV7-9	TRBJ2-7	ASSSFGTDSYEQY
-	TRBV9	TRBJ1-1	ASSVLFNTEAF
once	TRBV18	TRBJ2-1	ASSPPSGGARNEQF
-	TRBV7-2	TRBJ1-1	ASSAQQGGTEAF
-	TRBV5-1	TRBJ2-3	ASSLYGASTDTQY
-	TRBV7-2	TRBJ2-3	ASSLGLYTDTQY
-	TRBV27	TRBJ2-3	ASRAYGGDSSTDTQY
-	TRBV19	TRBJ1-4	ASSRQGHNEKLF
few	TRBV5-8	TRBJ1-1	ASTPQQVLPSTEAF
few	TRBV5-1	TRBJ1-2	ASSVGQIYGYT
-	TRBV5-4	TRBJ2-1	ASSLQLTSFSQNEQF
-	TRBV6-1	TRBJ2-7	ASRDTGSSYEQY
-	TRBV6-1	TRBJ1-4	ASSEGRATNEKLF
-	TRBV10-3	TRBJ2-7	AISPTRSHSYEQY
once	TRBV6-6	TRBJ1-2	ASSYRNGGYT